The clone carrying this T cell receptor beta chain was counted between two and nine times. Antigen: not known. The CDR3 has 15 amino acids. Germline CDR1 SGHRS, CDR2 YFSETQ. V shed 3 bases and J 4 bases; nucleotides not matched to a gene: 8. Each sample yielded at least 6 micrograms of PBMC total RNA. A sample-barcoded 5' primer and a J-beta primer mix were used in a second PCR of roughly 6 to 11 cycles. Every sample gave at least 3 million paired-end reads containing CDR3. From the 5' RACE reads, TCRdb called clonotypes with MiXCR, one entry per CDR3 protein. The table records about 670,000 distinct CDR3 sequences, 40% to 65% of them present only once. The source of the sample is a study of blood T cells in healthy people across ages. Study-wide results and caveats: No one knew whether donors had CMV, which possibly confounded expanded clonotype changes. The long-lived group displayed more naive CD4+ cells, plus higher diversity, than the aged donors did.

The clonotype originates from a woman aged 80 or older in good health. This sequence joins TRBV5-1 and TRBJ2-3, with 7 bases that match TRBD2. The sequencing input was blood. DNA of the CDR3: TGCGCCAGCAGCTCCGGACTAGTCAAGGCAGATACGCAGTATTTT. It specifies CASSSGLVKADTQYF.